The clone carrying this T cell receptor (beta chain) was found once. Its antigen is not known. CDR1 and CDR2 from the germline V gene are MDHEN and SYDVKM. V was clipped by 10 bases and J by 5 bases, with 17 bases between them. The CDR3 extends over 14 amino acids. The sample belongs to a study of blood T cells in healthy people across ages. A second about 7 to 11 cycle PCR used barcoded and J-beta primers. Using its own MiXCR run on the 5' RACE reads, TCRdb lists one record per CDR3 protein. The repertoire holds around 1,900,000 distinct CDR3 sequences, with more than 35% as singletons. Study-wide results and limits: Relative to aged donors, long-lived donors carried more naive CD4+ cells and displayed higher diversity.

This chain connects TRBV28 to TRBJ1-4; a weak D match, TRBD1 (5 bases). This sequence originates from a human donor in good health. The specimen was blood. CDR3 nucleotide sequence: TGTGCCACCAGGGAGGAGCCGGGGAATGAAAAACTGTTTTTT. Amino acids: CATREEPGNEKLFF.